Given below is one TCR beta chain in context. The antigen is undetermined. The data were obtained in a study of cytomegalovirus exposure and HLA in healthy donors. Study as a whole: Findings of an earlier analysis included roughly 120 million unique TCR beta sequences from roughly 200 million T cells. Study-level findings and limits: No immune exposure information besides CMV serostatus was available.

Germline CDR1 MDHEN, CDR2 SYDVKM. The length of the CDR3 is 14 residues. The V end lost 6 bases, the J end lost 5 bases, and 13 bases lay between the germline ends. Both 60 Vbeta primers and 13 Jbeta primers went into the PCR. Profiled with immunoSEQ multiplex PCR; TCRdb holds only in-frame clones, not every one. This table lists fewer than 200,000 clones. Each donor's status was that of a healthy bone marrow donor. This sequence originates from a man aged 25 to 45 in good health and CMV-seronegative. The chain recombines TRBV28 with TRBJ1-4, with a tentative D call TRBD1 (6 bases). Sequenced sample: PBMCs. Here the CDR3 DNA reads TGTGCCAGCAGGACCTTCGGGACAAATGAAAAACTGTTTTTT. Protein product: CASRTFGTNEKLFF.